This is a list of T cell receptor beta chains from one sample in a study of pediatric ulcerative colitis. Sequencing was performed with immunoSEQ multiplex PCR; in TCRdb, only in-frame clones are kept and a portion is missing. The sample records fewer than 40,000 clones, roughly four fifths being singletons. Input material: blood. The receptors derive from a boy between 10 and 17 years old with severe ulcerative colitis. The CDR3 runs from the conserved cysteine through the conserved F or W. The D gene is left open where the match is weak. Expanded clones are given a class, and other clones once, few, many or no size at all.

abundance: NA
v_gene: TRBV9
d_gene: TRBD1
j_gene: TRBJ2-4
CDR3aa: CASSIGDSAYKNIQYF
CDR3nt: TGTGCCAGCAGCATAGGGGACAGCGCCTACAAAAACATTCAGTACTTC

abundance: NA
v_gene: TRBV30
d_gene: TRBD1
j_gene: TRBJ2-1
CDR3aa: CAWTGGRNEQFF
CDR3nt: TGTGCCTGGACAGGGGGCAGGAATGAGCAGTTCTTC

abundance: NA
v_gene: TRBV2
d_gene: NA
j_gene: TRBJ1-5
CDR3aa: CASSANRPQPGQPQHF
CDR3nt: TGTGCCAGCAGTGCGAACAGGCCCCAGCCAGGTCAGCCCCAGCATTTT

abundance: NA
v_gene: TRBV19
d_gene: NA
j_gene: TRBJ1-1
CDR3aa: CASSRGGLGTEAFF
CDR3nt: TGTGCCAGTAGTAGGGGTGGACTCGGGACTGAAGCTTTCTTT

abundance: NA
v_gene: TRBV9
d_gene: NA
j_gene: TRBJ2-6
CDR3aa: CASSVGVLPSGANVLTF
CDR3nt: TGTGCCAGCAGCGTAGGTGTTCTGCCCTCTGGGGCCAACGTCCTGACTTTC

abundance: NA
v_gene: TRBV4-2
d_gene: TRBD2
j_gene: TRBJ2-7
CDR3aa: CASSQVYGERGAYEQYF
CDR3nt: TGTGCCAGCAGCCAAGTATATGGAGAGCGGGGGGCCTACGAGCAGTACTTC

abundance: few
v_gene: TRBV29-1
d_gene: NA
j_gene: TRBJ2-1
CDR3aa: CSVEEQGMDNEQFF
CDR3nt: TGCAGCGTTGAAGAACAGGGAATGGACAATGAGCAGTTCTTC

abundance: NA
v_gene: TRBV7-9
d_gene: TRBD1
j_gene: TRBJ2-5
CDR3aa: CASSARQGLQETQYF
CDR3nt: TGTGCCAGCAGCGCCAGACAGGGCCTCCAAGAGACCCAGTACTTC

abundance: NA
v_gene: TRBV5-6
d_gene: NA
j_gene: TRBJ1-5
CDR3aa: CASSLYNSAGNQPQHF
CDR3nt: TGTGCCAGCAGCTTGTATAACAGCGCGGGCAATCAGCCCCAGCATTTT

abundance: NA
v_gene: TRBV5-1
d_gene: NA
j_gene: TRBJ2-6
CDR3aa: CASSLLTSPRGANVLTF
CDR3nt: TGCGCCAGCAGCTTGTTAACGTCCCCCAGGGGGGCCAACGTCCTGACTTTC

abundance: once
v_gene: TRBV11-2
d_gene: NA
j_gene: TRBJ2-5
CDR3aa: CASSQGETQYF
CDR3nt: TGTGCCAGCAGCCAAGGGGAGACCCAGTACTTC

abundance: NA
v_gene: TRBV5-4
d_gene: NA
j_gene: TRBJ2-5
CDR3aa: CASSLGGSETQYF
CDR3nt: TGTGCCAGCAGCTTGGGTGGGTCTGAGACCCAGTACTTC

abundance: NA
v_gene: TRBV5-6
d_gene: NA
j_gene: TRBJ2-5
CDR3aa: CASSWAWGETQYF
CDR3nt: TGTGCCAGCAGCTGGGCCTGGGGAGAGACCCAGTACTTC

abundance: few
v_gene: TRBV5-5
d_gene: NA
j_gene: TRBJ1-6
CDR3aa: CASSASTGFAMSSPLHF
CDR3nt: TGTGCCAGCAGCGCATCAACTGGGTTCGCCATGAGTTCACCCCTCCACTTT

abundance: NA
v_gene: TRBV18
d_gene: NA
j_gene: TRBJ2-7
CDR3aa: CASSKWDLQVVPYEQYF
CDR3nt: TGTGCCAGCTCAAAATGGGATCTACAGGTAGTCCCCTACGAGCAGTACTTC

abundance: NA
v_gene: TRBV4-1
d_gene: NA
j_gene: TRBJ2-3
CDR3aa: CASSPRGRGATDTQYF
CDR3nt: TGCGCCAGCAGCCCCCGAGGGCGCGGGGCTACAGATACGCAGTATTTT

abundance: NA
v_gene: TRBV7-3
d_gene: TRBD2
j_gene: TRBJ2-5
CDR3aa: CASSLGTRYQETQYF
CDR3nt: TGTGCCAGCAGTTTGGGGACTAGATATCAAGAGACCCAGTACTTC

abundance: once
v_gene: TRBV5-1
d_gene: NA
j_gene: TRBJ1-2
CDR3aa: CASSLEGNYGYTF
CDR3nt: TGCGCCAGCAGCTTGGAAGGGAACTATGGCTACACCTTC

abundance: NA
v_gene: TRBV27
d_gene: TRBD1
j_gene: TRBJ1-6
CDR3aa: CASALTGYHNSPLHF
CDR3nt: TGTGCCAGTGCTTTGACAGGGTATCATAATTCACCCCTCCACTTT

abundance: NA
v_gene: TRBV9
d_gene: TRBD2
j_gene: TRBJ2-1
CDR3aa: CASSPDFAGGPGNEQFF
CDR3nt: TGTGCCAGCAGCCCCGACTTTGCGGGGGGGCCAGGGAATGAGCAGTTCTTC

abundance: few
v_gene: TRBV19
d_gene: NA
j_gene: TRBJ1-6
CDR3aa: CAGQSSYNSPLHF
CDR3nt: TGTGCTGGACAGAGCTCCTATAATTCACCCCTCCACTTT

abundance: NA
v_gene: TRBV12-5
d_gene: NA
j_gene: TRBJ2-3
CDR3aa: CASTFNTDTQYF
CDR3nt: TGTGCTAGTACCTTTAACACAGATACGCAGTATTTT

abundance: NA
v_gene: TRBV2
d_gene: NA
j_gene: TRBJ2-6
CDR3aa: CASRQDSGANVLTF
CDR3nt: TGTGCCAGCAGACAGGACTCTGGGGCCAACGTCCTGACTTTC